Below are 21 T cell receptor beta chains sequenced from a single sample in a study of cytomegalovirus exposure and HLA in healthy donors. Use of 60 Vbeta and 13 Jbeta primers characterized the PCR. Produced via immunoSEQ multiplex PCR; TCRdb's table is partial and in-frame only. The table lists tens of thousands of clones, 78% of them singletons. Sequencing was done on a sample of PBMCs. The receptor source for this set is a male donor in good health and CMV-seropositive.

V is TRBV6-6 and J is TRBJ2-2; possible D gene TRBD1, 5 bases. CDR3 length: 14 residues. V lost 8 bases, J lost 0 bases, and 10 bases lay in between. The V gene's germline CDR1 is MNHNY and CDR2 SVGAGI (reference sequence). The DNA for the CDR3 is TGTGCCAGCCCTCAGGGTCCGAACACCGGGGAGCTGTTTTTT. Protein: CASPQGPNTGELFF.

The chain is built from TRBV28 and TRBJ1-4; 9 bases agree with TRBD1. The ends lost 6 bases at V and 7 bases at J; junction bases unmatched: 12. CDR1 MDHEN and CDR2 SYDVKM come from the germline V gene. The CDR3 contains 16 residues. The CDR3 reads CASSHPGTGSVEKLFF. For the CDR3, the DNA is TGTGCCAGCAGCCACCCCGGGACAGGGTCAGTTGAAAAACTGTTTTTT.

This clone came up once. The V call is TRBV7-2, the J call TRBJ1-2; TRBD1 matches 12 bases. The CDR3 spans 20 residues. The germline V gene has CDR1 SGHTA and CDR2 FQGNSA. V was pared by 0 bases and J by 2 bases, with 13 bases of the junction left unmatched. This chain's CDR3 is CASSLAPKGTGGAPNYGYTF. The CDR3 nucleotides read TGTGCCAGCAGCTTAGCCCCAAAAGGGACAGGGGGCGCCCCCAACTATGGCTACACCTTC.

In its sample, this clone was seen once. This chain uses TRBV5-6 with TRBJ2-1; 9 positions agree with TRBD2. This CDR3 has 16 residues. Germline assignment: CDR1 SGHDT and CDR2 YYEEEE. After removal of 0 bases from V and 4 bases from J, the junction contained 5 bases not matched to a gene. The CDR3 protein is CASSLELTSGYNEQFF. The CDR3 DNA reads TGTGCCAGCAGCTTGGAGCTGACTAGCGGTTACAATGAGCAGTTCTTC.

V usage is TRBV10-3 and J usage is TRBJ2-3, with D perhaps matching TRBD2 (5 bases). The CDR3 runs to 15 residues. Germline CDR1 ENHRY, CDR2 SYGVKD. V shed 1 base and J shed 1 base, with 9 bases lying between them. CDR3 residues: CAISELGSRTDTQYF. The CDR3 region has the DNA TGTGCCATCAGTGAGTTGGGGAGTCGCACAGATACGCAGTATTTT.

This chain links TRBV4-2 with TRBJ1-2, with a possible D match to TRBD1 (6 bases). V lost 0 bases and J 8 bases, leaving 16 bases between the germline ends. The CDR3 is 15 amino acids. From germline, CDR1 is LGHNA and CDR2 YNFKEQ. CDR3: CASSQEYRVEGGYTF. CDR3 sequence (DNA): TGTGCCAGCAGCCAAGAATACAGGGTCGAGGGGGGCTACACCTTC.

The chain joins TRBV30 to TRBJ1-2; D is unclear. The CDR3 totals 11 residues. The V and J ends lost 5 bases and 5 bases respectively, with 9 bases between them. Germline V CDR1 and CDR2: GTSNPN, SVGIG (reference sequence). CDR3 protein: CAWLNAYGYTF. CDR3 bases: TGTGCCTGGTTGAACGCGTATGGCTACACCTTC.

The genes are TRBV4-1 and TRBJ2-3; TRBD1 is a possible D gene (6 bases). From germline, CDR1 is MGHRA and CDR2 YSYEKL. Trimming stripped 0 bases from V and 0 bases from J, with 10 bases between. The CDR3 contains 16 residues. In DNA, the CDR3 is TGCGCCAGCAGCCAAGACCTGGGGGCCAGCACAGATACGCAGTATTTT. This gives the protein CASSQDLGASTDTQYF.

The V call is TRBV5-6, the J call TRBJ1-1; 8 positions match TRBD1. Germline assignment: CDR1 SGHDT and CDR2 YYEEEE. Germline trimming cut 4 bases from V and 1 base from J; bases unmatched to any gene: 3. The length of the CDR3 is 14 residues. CDR3 amino acids: CASSHRGRNTEAFF. The CDR3 DNA follows: TGTGCCAGCAGCCACAGGGGGAGGAACACTGAAGCTTTCTTT.

This clone appeared a few times. V is TRBV30 and J is TRBJ2-7; D may be TRBD1 (6 bases). CDR1 is GTSNPN and CDR2 is SVGIG in the germline V gene (reference sequence). The length of the CDR3 is 16 residues. V lost 8 bases and J lost 2, with 25 bases in between. The CDR3 bases are TGTGCCCGCCGCGACAAAACAGGGAGAACTGCCTACGAGCAGTACTTC. The encoded protein is CARRDKTGRTAYEQYF.

The V call is TRBV7-2, the J call TRBJ2-5, with 7 bases fitting TRBD2. V shed 7 bases, J shed 3 bases, and the junction held 5 bases outside the gene matches. Germline V CDR1 and CDR2: SGHTA, FQGNSA. The CDR3 is 13 amino acids. This CDR3 is CASNGGREETQYF. CDR3 nucleotide sequence: TGTGCCAGCAACGGGGGGAGGGAAGAGACCCAGTACTTC.

The chain carries TRBV7-9 and TRBJ1-1; D gene uncertain. Germline V lookup: CDR1 SEHNR, CDR2 FQNEAQ (reference sequence). The CDR3 length is 15 residues. The V gene lost 5 bases and the J gene lost 1 base, with 14 bases spanning the gap. In DNA, the CDR3 is TGTGCCAGCAGCGATAGAGGTTTGGGGAACACTGAAGCTTTCTTT. Translated, it gives CASSDRGLGNTEAFF.

The V gene is TRBV5-1, the J gene TRBJ1-5; 9 bases agree with TRBD1. Germline CDR1 and CDR2: SGHRS and YFSETQ. This CDR3 comprises 17 residues. V trimming: 0 bases; J trimming: 7 bases; junction bases outside the gene matches: 11. The CDR3 here is CASSLGKVTGGKQPQHF. Written as DNA, the CDR3 is TGCGCCAGCAGCTTGGGGAAAGTGACAGGGGGGAAACAGCCCCAGCATTTT.

The chain employs TRBV11-2 and TRBJ2-3; possible D gene TRBD2, 6 bases. Trimming left V 4 bases short and J 1 base short, with 9 bases between. CDR1 is SGHAT, CDR2 FQNNGV, per germline. The CDR3 covers 14 residues. CDR3 loop: CASSSQRGTDTQYF. The CDR3 DNA follows: TGTGCCAGCAGCTCTCAGCGGGGCACAGATACGCAGTATTTT.

This rearrangement joins TRBV5-1 to TRBJ2-3; 7 bases line up with TRBD2. The CDR3 runs to 13 residues. The germline V gene encodes CDR1 SGHRS and CDR2 YFSETQ. V lost 3 bases and J lost 4; bases outside the gene matches: 2. DNA for the CDR3: TGCGCCAGCAGCTCGGGAGGCCCAGATACGCAGTATTTT. Protein sequence: CASSSGGPDTQYF.

V is TRBV5-1 and J is TRBJ2-3; D gene ambiguous. The length of the CDR3 is 13 residues. Trimming stripped 4 bases from V and 5 bases from J, with 11 bases between. The germline V gene has CDR1 SGHRS and CDR2 YFSETQ. CDR3 residues: CASSVRKVDTQYF. The CDR3 DNA follows: TGCGCCAGCAGCGTCAGAAAAGTAGATACGCAGTATTTT. The complete variable domain, with remaining parts taken from reference TRBV5-1 and TRBJ2-3, reads KAGVTQTPRYLIKTRGQQVTLSCSPISGHRSVSWYQQTPGQGLQFLFEYFSETQRNKGNFPGRFSGRQFSNSRSEMNVSTLELGDSALYLCASSVRKVDTQYFGPGTRLTVL.

The CDR3 protein is CASARGTGVNTGELFF. DNA of the CDR3: TGTGCCAGTGCCCGAGGGACAGGGGTGAACACCGGGGAGCTGTTTTTT. The chain couples TRBV19 to TRBJ2-2; 10 nucleotides align to TRBD1. Germline CDR1 reads LNHDA; CDR2 reads SQIVND (reference sequence). The V segment lost 8 bases and the J segment 1 base; nucleotides outside the gene matches: 7. This CDR3 has 16 amino acids.

This clone was seen once. The chain combines TRBV21-1 with TRBJ2-2; TRBD2 was called by the table and not checked on the DNA. TRBV21-1 constitutes a pseudogene. The CDR3 totals 18 residues. The CDR3 reads CASSSLTSGVTNTGELFF. As DNA, the CDR3 is TGTGCCAGCAGCAGCCTGACTAGCGGGGTTACGAACACCGGGGAGCTGTTTTTT.

This clone appeared a single time. This chain links TRBV15 with TRBJ2-1, with TRBD1 as a possible D gene (5 bases). CDR3 size: 13 residues. The V end was cut by 0 bases, the J end by 8 bases, with 8 bases between. CDR1 is LNHNV, CDR2 YYDKDF, per germline (reference sequence). CDR3 sequence: CATSRDFRDEQFF. Written as DNA, the CDR3 is TGTGCCACCAGCAGAGATTTCAGGGATGAGCAGTTCTTC. Together with reference TRBV15 and TRBJ2-1, the CDR3 gives the full variable domain: DAMVIQNPRYQVTQFGKPVTLSCSQTLNHNVMYWYQQKSSQAPKLLFHYYDKDFNNEADTPDNFQSRRPNTSFCFLDIRSPGLGDTAMYLCATSRDFRDEQFFGPGTRLTVL.

The chain carries TRBV2 and TRBJ2-1; a weak D match, TRBD2 (7 bases). The V end was cut by 8 bases, the J end by 8 bases, with 13 bases between. This CDR3 is built from 12 residues. Germline lookup yields CDR1 SNHLY and CDR2 FYNNEI. The CDR3 sequence: CASRLGGHEQFF. For the CDR3, the DNA is TGTGCCAGCCGCCTGGGGGGGCATGAGCAGTTCTTC.

CDR3 DNA sequence: TGTGCCAGCAGCCCCGCTAGCGGGAGACTCCAAGAGACCCAGTACTTC. Its protein is CASSPASGRLQETQYF. This sequence joins TRBV5-4 and TRBJ2-5; 10 bases are shared with TRBD2. The trim removed 4 bases at V and 1 base at J, leaving 7 bases unmatched. CDR1 and CDR2 (germline): SGHNT, YYREEE (reference sequence). The CDR3 is made up of 16 amino acids.